The rows below give T cell receptor beta chains drawn from one sample of a study of T-cell memory formation after mild COVID-19. TCRdb redid the calling of the 5' RACE reads with MiXCR, one entry per CDR3 protein. Among 550,000 to 650,000 distinct CDR3 sequences listed, 15% to 20% were seen once. What was sequenced was PBMCs or a T cell subset sorted from them (not recorded which). Receptors originate from an adult woman who had mild COVID-19 (a few samples of this study predate the infection). Cell type and time point are not known. Both conserved end residues are part of each CDR3. The D gene is left open where the match is weak. A clone size is listed for some rows: how often the clone was seen (once, few, many), or a class if it is expanded.

CASSVPPRQGAEEQYF | TGTGCCAGCAGTGTCCCGCCGAGACAGGGGGCGGAGGAGCAGTACTTC | TRBJ2-7 | TRBD1 | NA | TRBV25-1
CASSFLRTGELFF | TGTGCCAGCAGTTTCTTGCGGACCGGGGAGCTGTTTTTT | TRBJ2-2 | NA | few | TRBV12-3/TRBV12-4
CASRRLAANYGYTF | TGTGCCAGCAGACGACTAGCGGCGAACTATGGCTACACCTTC | TRBJ1-2 | NA | few | TRBV5-4
CSCRGRQRTEAFF | TGCAGCTGTAGGGGACGACAGAGGACTGAAGCTTTCTTT | TRBJ1-1 | NA | NA | TRBV29-1
CASSHRDSPYEQYF | TGTGCCAGCAGCCACCGGGACTCCCCCTACGAGCAGTACTTC | TRBJ2-7 | NA | NA | TRBV13
CASSLWHMDNQPQHF | TGTGCCAGCAGCTTGTGGCACATGGACAATCAGCCCCAGCATTTT | TRBJ1-5 | NA | many | TRBV5-6
CASSGNRDRGPNEQFF | TGTGCCAGCAGTGGAAACCGGGACAGGGGGCCCAATGAGCAGTTCTTC | TRBJ2-1 | TRBD1 | few | TRBV12-3/TRBV12-4
CASSYSTSGLSYEQYF | TGTGCCAGCAGTTACTCGACCAGCGGGCTCTCCTACGAGCAGTACTTC | TRBJ2-7 | NA | few | TRBV6-5
CASSDRVNALKYGYTF | TGTGCCAGCAGTGACAGGGTTAATGCCTTGAAGTATGGCTACACCTTC | TRBJ1-2 | TRBD1 | NA | TRBV6-5
CSAHKGADTQYF | TGCAGTGCTCATAAGGGCGCAGATACGCAGTATTTT | TRBJ2-3 | NA | many | TRBV20-1
CASSVDAGNQPQHF | TGTGCCAGCAGCGTAGATGCGGGGAATCAGCCCCAGCATTTT | TRBJ1-5 | NA | few | TRBV9
CASSSTGEAYNEQFF | TGTGCCAGCAGTTCGACAGGGGAAGCCTACAATGAGCAGTTCTTC | TRBJ2-1 | TRBD1 | NA | TRBV12-3/TRBV12-4
CASRRLAGGRHEQFF | TGTGCCAGCAGAAGACTAGCGGGGGGGCGCCATGAGCAGTTCTTC | TRBJ2-1 | TRBD2 | few | TRBV7-9
CASSKQYATNEKLFF | TGTGCCAGCAGCAAACAGTATGCAACTAATGAAAAACTGTTTTTT | TRBJ1-4 | NA | few | TRBV11-1
CSARKALSGGSRGQFF | TGCAGTGCTAGAAAGGCCCTTAGCGGGGGTTCGAGAGGGCAGTTCTTC | TRBJ2-1 | TRBD2 | few | TRBV20-1
CSAHRRNTEAFF | TGCAGTGCACACCGTAGAAACACTGAAGCTTTCTTT | TRBJ1-1 | NA | few | TRBV20-1
CASSGDPPLYNEQFF | TGTGCCAGCAGCGGGGACCCCCCCCTCTACAATGAGCAGTTCTTC | TRBJ2-1 | NA | few | TRBV5-6
CASTTRGAEGETQYF | TGTGCCAGCACAACCCGCGGAGCGGAGGGGGAGACCCAGTACTTC | TRBJ2-5 | NA | few | TRBV12-3/TRBV12-4
CSASSGAYTDTQYF | TGCAGTGCTAGTTCAGGGGCCTACACAGATACGCAGTATTTT | TRBJ2-3 | NA | few | TRBV20-1